This T cell receptor (beta chain) was identified in a study of blood T cell repertoires in COVID-19. As processed by the authors: Estimated nucleated cell counts came from reference gene primer amplification. TCRdb keeps only in-frame clones here, not all; method: immunoSEQ multiplex PCR. V, J and clone size are taken as reported in that table, and D and trimming were inferred from the DNA itself. The repertoire holds around 170,000 clones, with about 80% as singletons. Germline values: CDR1 LGHNA, CDR2 YSLEER. Trimming shortened V by 1 base and J by 6 bases, and 14 bases separated the two germline ends. This CDR3 region has 15 residues.

This rearrangement joins TRBV4-3 to TRBJ2-3; possibly TRBD2 for D (6 bases). Sequenced input: peripheral blood. The receptor was isolated from a man in his sixties or seventies with active or convalescent COVID-19. CDR3 sequence reads: CASSQGGGGWDTQYF. In DNA, the CDR3 is TGCGCCAGCAGCCAAGGTGGCGGAGGGTGGGATACGCAGTATTTT.